Listed below are T cell receptor beta chains from one sample, sequenced in a study of brain T cells in children with intractable seizures. Here immunoSEQ multiplex PCR was the method, and the copy in TCRdb shows in-frame clones only, minus some. The sample contains approximately 41,000 clones, around 90% of which appear only once. This specimen consisted of peripheral blood, obtained at surgery. The receptors stem from a girl aged 2-15 years with tuberous sclerosis and intractable seizures. Both conserved end residues are part of each CDR3. Fields, in order: clone size, D gene, J gene, CDR3 length, V gene, CDR3 protein, CDR3 DNA. D genes are given only for firm matches. Clone size is stated in some rows and not others, as once, few, many or a class when expanded.

-,-,TRBJ2-5,14,TRBV29-1,CSIHTRLGQETQYF,TGCAGCATCCACACACGGCTTGGCCAAGAGACCCAGTACTTC
-,-,TRBJ2-3,14,TRBV5-4,CASSLGRGTDTQYF,TGTGCCAGCAGCTTGGGAAGGGGCACAGATACGCAGTATTTT
once,-,TRBJ2-1,13,TRBV11-2,CASSLKLDSEQFF,TGTGCCAGCAGCTTAAAATTGGATTCTGAGCAGTTCTTC
-,-,TRBJ2-5,15,TRBV7-7,CASSLTPGRRETQYF,TGTGCCAGCAGCCTCACGCCGGGACGTAGAGAGACCCAGTACTTC
-,-,TRBJ2-5,17,TRBV4-1,CASSQVASGGLQETQYF,TGCGCCAGCAGCCAAGTTGCCTCCGGGGGGCTTCAAGAGACCCAGTACTTC
-,-,TRBJ2-5,16,TRBV5-1,CASSLAAGGGRETQYF,TGCGCCAGCAGCTTGGCGGCAGGGGGGGGACGAGAGACCCAGTACTTC
-,TRBD1,TRBJ1-1,12,TRBV24-1,CATSDRDRKAFF,TGTGCCACCAGTGATCGGGACAGAAAAGCTTTCTTT
-,-,TRBJ2-5,13,TRBV18,CASSLTGPETQYF,TGTGCCAGCTCACTTACAGGGCCGGAGACCCAGTACTTC
once,TRBD1,TRBJ1-5,13,TRBV19,CASDRAGNQPQHF,TGTGCCAGCGACAGGGCTGGCAATCAGCCCCAGCATTTT
-,-,TRBJ1-1,15,TRBV5-1,CASSLTTSLNTEAFF,TGCGCCAGCAGCTTGACAACGTCCTTGAACACTGAAGCTTTCTTT
few,-,TRBJ2-7,14,TRBV9,CASSVGAVPYEQYF,TGTGCCAGCAGCGTAGGGGCGGTCCCCTACGAGCAGTACTTC
-,-,TRBJ1-1,15,TRBV5-1,CASSFPGRINTEAFF,TGCGCCAGCAGTTTCCCGGGACGGATAAACACTGAAGCTTTCTTT
-,TRBD1,TRBJ2-3,16,TRBV5-8,CASSIGTGASTDTQYF,TGTGCCAGCAGCATCGGGACAGGGGCTAGCACAGATACGCAGTATTTT
once,-,TRBJ1-5,14,TRBV7-9,CASSRTSSNQPQHF,TGTGCCAGCAGCCGCACAAGTAGCAATCAGCCCCAGCATTTT
-,-,TRBJ2-7,13,TRBV7-8,CASSRSTATEQYF,TGTGCCAGCAGCCGCTCGACAGCCACGGAACAGTACTTC
-,-,TRBJ1-1,16,TRBV9,CASSVALRVKDTEAFF,TGTGCCAGCAGCGTAGCTTTGAGGGTGAAGGACACTGAAGCTTTCTTT
-,-,TRBJ2-2,16,TRBV3-1/TRBV3-2,CASSQVYASNTGELFF,TGTGCCAGCAGCCAGGTCTACGCCTCGAACACCGGGGAGCTGTTTTTT
-,-,TRBJ2-2,15,TRBV11-1,CASSSRWGVAGELFF,TGTGCCAGCAGCTCGAGGTGGGGGGTGGCCGGGGAGCTGTTTTTT
once,TRBD1,TRBJ1-4,14,TRBV2,CASRKDRTNEKLFF,TGTGCCAGCAGAAAGGACAGGACTAATGAAAAACTGTTTTTT
-,-,TRBJ1-6,14,TRBV6-4,CASSDSGIRGPLHF,TGTGCCAGCAGTGACTCAGGAATAAGGGGACCCCTCCACTTT
once,-,TRBJ2-1,13,TRBV5-4,CASSLQGNNEQFF,TGTGCCAGCAGCTTGCAAGGCAACAATGAGCAGTTCTTC
-,-,TRBJ2-5,16,TRBV3-1/TRBV3-2,CASTQYKQGRQETQYF,TGTGCCAGCACCCAATACAAACAGGGACGCCAAGAGACCCAGTACTTC
-,TRBD2,TRBJ2-3,16,TRBV5-1,CASSLGSGGAADTQYF,TGCGCCAGCAGCTTGGGTAGCGGGGGGGCTGCAGATACGCAGTATTTT
-,TRBD1,TRBJ2-1,17,TRBV19,CASSIDVETGGWNEQFF,TGTGCCAGTAGTATAGATGTGGAGACAGGGGGTTGGAATGAGCAGTTCTTC
once,-,TRBJ2-6,13,TRBV6-5,CASIGAGANVLTF,TGTGCCAGCATAGGAGCTGGGGCCAACGTCCTGACTTTC
-,-,TRBJ1-2,13,TRBV21-1,CASQRTGTDGYTF,TGTGCCAGCCAGCGGACAGGGACCGACGGCTACACCTTC
-,TRBD1,TRBJ1-2,13,TRBV4-1,CASSHRGNYGYTF,TGCGCCAGCAGCCACAGGGGGAACTATGGCTACACCTTC
-,-,TRBJ2-1,13,TRBV19,CASTDTGNNEQFF,TGTGCCAGTACCGATACGGGGAACAATGAGCAGTTCTTC
-,-,TRBJ1-2,15,TRBV6-5,CASSYYIYPNYGYTF,TGTGCCAGCAGTTACTATATATACCCTAACTATGGCTACACCTTC
-,TRBD2,TRBJ2-3,16,TRBV7-3,CASSRGLAGSTDTQYF,TGTGCCAGCAGTCGTGGACTAGCCGGATCCACAGATACGCAGTATTTT
once,-,TRBJ1-3,16,TRBV29-1,CSVVGGEGISGNTIYF,TGCAGCGTTGTTGGGGGGGAAGGGATCTCTGGAAACACCATATATTTT
-,TRBD1,TRBJ1-4,14,TRBV5-6,CASSPGQVNEKLFF,TGTGCCAGCAGCCCGGGACAGGTCAACGAAAAACTGTTTTTT
-,TRBD1,TRBJ1-6,14,TRBV6-5,CATRTGMGNSPLHF,TGTGCCACCCGGACAGGGATGGGGAATTCACCCCTCCACTTT
-,-,TRBJ2-1,12,TRBV9,CASSGGPDEQFF,TGTGCCAGCAGCGGGGGACCGGATGAGCAGTTCTTC
-,TRBD1,TRBJ1-5,14,TRBV19,CASMDQGAGQPQHF,TGTGCCAGTATGGACCAGGGGGCAGGGCAGCCCCAGCATTTT
-,TRBD2,TRBJ2-3,16,TRBV7-3,CASSLSSGGVTDTQYF,TGTGCCAGCAGTTTATCTAGCGGGGGTGTCACAGATACGCAGTATTTT
-,-,TRBJ2-7,16,TRBV2,CASSGDRQASSYEQYF,TGTGCCAGCAGTGGGGACCGACAGGCCAGCTCCTACGAGCAGTACTTC
-,-,TRBJ1-1,14,TRBV30,CAWTPKGWGTEAFF,TGTGCCTGGACCCCCAAAGGGTGGGGAACTGAAGCTTTCTTT
-,-,TRBJ1-5,14,TRBV9,CASSSTSSNQPQHF,TGTGCCAGCAGCTCAACGTCTAGCAATCAGCCCCAGCATTTT
-,TRBD1,TRBJ2-7,12,TRBV25-1,CASGQGAYEQYF,TGTGCCAGCGGACAGGGGGCTTACGAGCAGTACTTC
once,-,TRBJ1-2,13,TRBV12-3/TRBV12-4,CASSFRGDYGYTF,TGTGCCAGCAGTTTCAGGGGAGATTATGGCTACACCTTC
-,-,TRBJ1-2,13,TRBV6-5,CASSYTPNYGYTF,TGTGCCAGCAGTTACACGCCTAACTATGGCTACACCTTC
-,-,TRBJ2-1,16,TRBV9,CASSVTTGASYNEQFF,TGTGCCAGCAGCGTGACGACTGGTGCGTCCTACAATGAGCAGTTCTTC
-,TRBD1,TRBJ1-6,14,TRBV4-1,CASSQDQGVSPLHF,TGCGCCAGCAGCCAAGATCAGGGGGTTTCACCCCTCCACTTT
once,-,TRBJ1-5,12,TRBV5-4,CASSLENQPQHF,TGTGCCAGCAGCTTGGAGAATCAGCCCCAGCATTTT
-,-,TRBJ2-7,14,TRBV11-2,CASSLVDATYEQYF,TGTGCCAGCAGCTTAGTCGACGCTACCTACGAGCAGTACTTC
-,TRBD2,TRBJ2-3,14,TRBV27,CATTAGGGTDTQYF,TGTGCCACCACCGCTGGGGGGGGCACAGATACGCAGTATTTT
-,TRBD1,TRBJ1-4,16,TRBV28,CASSSNSGTGNEKLFF,TGTGCCAGCAGTTCCAATTCCGGGACAGGGAATGAAAAACTGTTTTTT
-,TRBD1,TRBJ1-6,16,TRBV4-2,CASSRGTGNGHSPLHF,TGTGCCAGCAGCCGAGGGACAGGGAACGGGCATTCACCCCTCCACTTT
-,-,TRBJ1-2,16,TRBV18,CASSHNRDPTNYGYTF,TGTGCCAGCTCACATAACAGGGACCCCACTAACTATGGCTACACCTTC
-,-,TRBJ1-2,14,TRBV6-1,CASSEVRGNYGYTF,TGTGCCAGCAGTGAAGTCAGGGGCAACTATGGCTACACCTTC